The TCR beta chain described here comes from a study of blood T cell repertoires in COVID-19. At the level of the study: Sites across the United States, Italy and Spain contributed samples from acute and convalescent COVID-19. PBMCs, B-cell-depleted T cells, or T cells provided the cDNA or gDNA that made up the material.

From germline, CDR1 is MNHEY and CDR2 SVGAGI. The CDR3 contains 12 residues. Trimming stripped 8 bases from V and 1 base from J, with 5 bases between. Under the authors' procedure: Estimation of nucleated cell counts relied on the amplification of reference gene primers. Repertoires were generated with immunoSEQ multiplex PCR, while TCRdb's copy carries only in-frame clones and drops some. That table supplies the V and J calls and clone size; D and trimming were determined from the DNA. The table includes 79,000 or so clones, over 80% detected once. The chain is built from TRBV6-5 and TRBJ2-2; the D is unclear. The source is a human donor in a cohort sampled during active COVID-19. Sequenced sample: peripheral blood. The CDR3 loop is CASPGNTGELFF. CDR3 coding DNA: TGTGCCAGCCCAGGGAACACCGGGGAGCTGTTTTTT.